The T cell receptor (beta chain) described here comes from a study of PD-L1 blockade in urothelial cancer. About the research overall: Blood analysis took place 3 weeks (second dose) and 6 weeks after treatment start.

Spiking each PCR with synthetic TCR analog templates was performed. Clones were read by immunoSEQ multiplex PCR, and TCRdb kept only the in-frame ones, dropping some. In the table there are about 30,000 clones, 75% to 90% of which are singletons. The CDR3 is 13 residues long. Germline V gene data show CDR1 as MNHEY and CDR2 as SVGAGI. V dropped 5 bases and J dropped 5 bases, with 11 bases sitting between them. Note on this clone: Its target is unknown.

Study-level findings and limits: Better survival was predicted by below-median pretreatment blood TCR clonality.

The chain joins TRBV6-5 to TRBJ2-3, with D possibly being TRBD2 (6 bases). The receptor's source is a man aged 45 to 65 with urothelial cancer. This specimen consisted of PBMCs, obtained around atezolizumab (anti-PD-L1) treatment. The CDR3 loop is CASSLLAIDTQYF. As DNA, the CDR3 is TGTGCCAGCAGTCTTCTAGCGATAGATACGCAGTATTTT.